Presented here are 20 T cell receptor beta chains from one specimen sequenced in a study of cytomegalovirus exposure and HLA in healthy donors. PCR primers comprised 60 Vbeta and 13 Jbeta primers. The protocol was immunoSEQ multiplex PCR, while the TCRdb copy is restricted to in-frame clones and leaves out a portion. The sample includes more than 150,000 clones, approximately 80% of them seen just once. Sequencing input: PBMCs. These receptors all come from a woman between 45 and 65 years old in good health and CMV-seropositive.

This clone occurred once. The chain has TRBV5-6 and TRBJ2-7; TRBD1 matches 11 bases. The germline V gene encodes CDR1 SGHDT and CDR2 YYEEEE. This CDR3 comprises 16 residues. V lost 1 base and J lost 4; bases outside the gene matches: 7. This chain's CDR3 is CASSLFSRDRGYEQYF. CDR3 DNA: TGTGCCAGCAGCTTGTTCAGCCGGGACAGGGGGTACGAGCAGTACTTC.

This clone has a handful of counts. The chain couples TRBV5-1 to TRBJ2-5; the D gene is possibly TRBD2 (6 bases). V dropped 0 bases and J dropped 4 bases, with 16 bases sitting between them. The CDR3 consists of 16 residues. The germline gives CDR1 SGHRS, CDR2 YFSETQ. CDR3 in amino acids: CASSLGGLTGRETQYF. In DNA form, the CDR3 reads TGCGCCAGCAGCTTGGGGGGACTGACGGGGAGAGAGACCCAGTACTTC.

A few counts support this clone. This chain links TRBV7-8 with TRBJ2-7, with 8 bases fitting TRBD1. With 5 bases clipped from V and 2 bases from J, the junction kept 8 bases outside the gene matches. The CDR3 spans 15 residues. Per germline, CDR1 SGHVS and CDR2 FQNEAQ. CDR3: CASSTAGTGTYEQYF. The DNA for the CDR3 is TGTGCCAGCAGCACCGCCGGGACAGGTACCTACGAGCAGTACTTC.

This clone was counted between two and nine times. CDR3: CASSLPTGEEDYEQYF. Written as DNA, the CDR3 is TGTGCCAGCAGTTTACCGACAGGGGAGGAGGACTACGAGCAGTACTTC. V gene TRBV27 combines with J gene TRBJ2-7; the match to TRBD1 covers 8 bases. The V and J ends lost 2 bases and 3 bases, in that order; junction bases with no gene match: 9. The length of the CDR3 is 16 residues. Germline V lookup: CDR1 MNHEY, CDR2 SMNVEV (reference sequence).

This chain links TRBV9 with TRBJ1-4; a weak D match, TRBD1 (5 bases). The CDR3 is made up of 15 amino acids. The germline gives CDR1 SGDLS, CDR2 YYNGEE. Trimming took 2 bases from V and 6 from J, leaving 14 bases between them. CDR3 sequence reads: CASSVQAGVDEKLFF. DNA for the CDR3: TGTGCCAGCAGCGTTCAGGCGGGGGTCGATGAAAAACTGTTTTTT.

The DNA of the CDR3 is TGTGCCAGCAGTGAAGTGGGGGGGCTGGGGGCCCAGTACTTC. It specifies CASSEVGGLGAQYF. The V gene is TRBV6-1, the J gene TRBJ2-5; possibly TRBD2 for D (7 bases). The CDR3 runs to 14 residues. Germline V gives CDR1 MNHNS, CDR2 SASEGT. V dropped 1 base and J dropped 9 bases, with 15 bases sitting between them.

This clone has a single count. This sequence joins TRBV9 and TRBJ2-7, with 8 bases aligning to TRBD2. The CDR3 has 17 amino acids. The J segment lost 3 bases and the V segment lost 4 bases, leaving 15 bases of the junction unmatched. Germline CDR1 is SGDLS and CDR2 is YYNGEE. The CDR3 DNA reads as TGTGCCAGCAGCCCGCCCGGCCGGGGGGGCATTATCTACGAGCAGTACTTC. Translation: CASSPPGRGGIIYEQYF.

This clone was picked up a small number of times. This chain links TRBV20-1 with TRBJ2-5; the D gene is possibly TRBD1 (5 bases). Germline V gene data show CDR1 as DFQATT and CDR2 as SNEGSKA (reference sequence). The CDR3 spans 11 residues. Trimming shortened V by 6 bases and J by 1 base, and 6 bases separated the two germline ends. CDR3 DNA: TGCAGTGCAGGGGTCCAAGAGACCCAGTACTTC. Translating gives CSAGVQETQYF.

The chain recombines TRBV6-6 with TRBJ1-4; no firm D call. Germline V gene data show CDR1 as MNHNY and CDR2 as SVGAGI (reference sequence). The CDR3 loop spans 15 amino acids. V was shortened by 0 bases and J by 2 bases, with 7 bases between the two germline ends. CDR3 sequence (DNA): TGTGCCAGCAGTTACTCGTCAGTCACTAATGAAAAACTGTTTTTT. This gives the protein CASSYSSVTNEKLFF.

The chain employs TRBV6-6 and TRBJ2-1, with D uncertain. Looked up from germline, CDR1 is MNHNY and CDR2 is SVGAGI (reference sequence). V dropped 2 bases and J dropped 0 bases, with 8 bases sitting between them. CDR3 length: 15 amino acids. For the CDR3, the DNA is TGTGCCAGCAGTTACGACCGGAGCTCCTACAATGAGCAGTTCTTC. Residues: CASSYDRSSYNEQFF.

CDR3 residues: CASSPQTGEKTQYF. The CDR3 DNA reads TGCGCCAGCAGCCCCCAGACAGGGGAAAAGACCCAGTACTTC. The chain carries TRBV5-1 and TRBJ2-5; 8 positions match TRBD1. V gave up 4 bases and J gave up 6 bases; unmatched junction bases: 8. CDR3 size: 14 residues. Looked up from germline, CDR1 is SGHRS and CDR2 is YFSETQ.

The chain links TRBV5-6 to TRBJ1-1, with 11 nucleotides matching TRBD1. V was pared by 4 bases and J by 5 bases, with 13 bases of the junction left unmatched. Germline CDR1 SGHDT, CDR2 YYEEEE. There are 17 residues in the CDR3. This chain's CDR3 is CASSAGTGGPGSTEAFF. CDR3 coding DNA: TGTGCCAGCAGCGCCGGGACAGGGGGTCCTGGTAGTACTGAAGCTTTCTTT. The full variable domain, with the rest looked up from reference TRBV5-6 and TRBJ1-1, is DAGVTQSPTHLIKTRGQQVTLRCSPKSGHDTVSWYQQALGQGPQFIFQYYEEEERQRGNFPDRFSGHQFPNYSSELNVNALLLGDSALYLCASSAGTGGPGSTEAFFGQGTRLTVV.

This chain connects TRBV27 to TRBJ1-1; D may be TRBD1 (6 bases). V dropped 7 bases and J dropped 5 bases, with 17 bases sitting between them. The CDR3 covers 14 residues. In germline, CDR1 is MNHEY, CDR2 SMNVEV (reference sequence). The CDR3 nucleotides read TGTGCCAGCAACAAGGGGGTAAGCGGAACTGAAGCTTTCTTT. Amino acids: CASNKGVSGTEAFF.

This chain connects TRBV5-1 to TRBJ2-5, with D perhaps matching TRBD1 (6 bases). Per germline, CDR1 SGHRS and CDR2 YFSETQ. This CDR3 is 14 amino acids long. With 0 bases removed from V and 5 bases from J, the gap between germline ends came to 11 bases. The CDR3 sequence: CASSLGAGEETQYF. In DNA form, the CDR3 reads TGCGCCAGCAGCTTGGGCGCAGGGGAGGAGACCCAGTACTTC. Looking up the rest from reference TRBV5-1 and TRBJ2-5 gives the full variable domain: KAGVTQTPRYLIKTRGQQVTLSCSPISGHRSVSWYQQTPGQGLQFLFEYFSETQRNKGNFPGRFSGRQFSNSRSEMNVSTLELGDSALYLCASSLGAGEETQYFGPGTRLLVL.

J is TRBJ1-1 and V is TRBV5-1; 7 bases line up with TRBD1. The CDR3 contains 14 residues. The trim removed 6 bases at V and 2 bases at J, leaving 7 bases unmatched. Germline CDR1 reads SGHRS; CDR2 reads YFSETQ. CDR3 DNA: TGCGCCAGCAATTACAGGGGCTCTAACACTGAAGCTTTCTTT. Translating it yields CASNYRGSNTEAFF.

The chain employs TRBV7-3 and TRBJ2-1, with TRBD2 matching 9 bases. The CDR3 has 15 amino acids. Germline V gene sequence: CDR1 SGHTA, CDR2 FQGTGA. Losses at the gene ends were 5 bases for V and 5 bases for J; bases not matched to a gene: 7. This CDR3 reads CASSPTLAGNNEQFF. For the CDR3, the DNA is TGTGCCAGCAGCCCCACACTAGCGGGTAACAATGAGCAGTTCTTC.

As concerns this clone: The same CDR3 also results from other DNA sequences found in this sample. This sequence joins TRBV5-6 and TRBJ1-5; D remains ambiguous. Trimming removed 0 bases from V and 1 base from J, with 11 bases in between. The CDR3 runs to 16 residues. Per germline, CDR1 SGHDT and CDR2 YYEEEE. The CDR3 loop reads CASSLGGGNSNQPQHF. The DNA for the CDR3 is TGTGCCAGCAGCTTGGGCGGAGGGAACAGCAATCAGCCCCAGCATTTT.

The chain employs TRBV5-5 and TRBJ2-7, with 7 bases identical to TRBD1. Germline CDR1 SGHKS, CDR2 YYEKEE (reference sequence). The CDR3 spans 14 residues. The V gene end was trimmed by 4 bases and the J gene end by 3 bases; junction bases not matched to a gene: 7. The CDR3 region is CASSPPGQYYEQYF. CDR3 DNA sequence: TGTGCCAGCAGCCCACCGGGACAGTACTACGAGCAGTACTTC.

The chain has TRBV28 and TRBJ2-2, with 10 bases matching TRBD2. CDR3 length equals 15 residues. J gave up 5 bases and V 3 bases, and 3 bases lay outside the gene matches. CDR1 and CDR2 (germline): MDHEN, SYDVKM. The CDR3 reads CASSFLAGETGELFF. Here the CDR3 DNA reads TGTGCCAGCAGTTTTCTAGCGGGAGAAACCGGGGAGCTGTTTTTT.

This chain links TRBV7-2 with TRBJ2-5; TRBD1 might be the D (5 bases). This CDR3 has 14 residues. The germline V gene has CDR1 SGHTA and CDR2 FQGNSA. V was pared by 5 bases and J by 3 bases, with 13 bases between. The CDR3 DNA reads TGTGCCAGCAGCCTCTCAGGGATCGAAGAGACCCAGTACTTC. This encodes CASSLSGIEETQYF.